This TCR beta chain stems from a study of low-dose radiotherapy and immunotherapy resistance in tumors. As for the study in general: Intravenously given cyclophosphamide 200 mg/m2 followed a two-week schedule that placed each dose one day before radiation and immunotherapy.

Time point noted: after trial treatment. Indicated treatment: LDRT plus nivolumab, ipilimumab, low-dose cyclophosphamide and aspirin (RACIN trial). This CDR3 region has 19 residues. Germline loops: CDR1 KGHSH, CDR2 LQKENI. V lost 2 bases, J lost 3 bases, and 16 bases stayed unmatched. First-strand cDNA used TRAV- and TRBV-specific primers, covering alpha and beta chains. PCR amplification of the TCRs was performed with Phusion for 20 to 25 PCR cycles, and it relied on a constant-region primer together with a V-primer adapter. TCRdb called the reads again in MiXCR, with one record for every CDR3 protein. The sample includes some 100,000 distinct CDR3 sequences, around a fifth seen only once; the top ten take around 13%. This clonotype was seen repeatedly, ten times or more.

The sequencing used PBMCs, collected after low-dose radiotherapy plus immunotherapy. The chain combines TRBV18 with TRBJ2-3, with TRBD2 identical over 8 bases. The sequence was obtained from a female donor with ovarian cancer. The DNA of the CDR3 is TGTGCCAGCTCACCAAAGGGACTAGTGTTTGGCGGGACGACAGATACGCAGTATTTT. Residues: CASSPKGLVFGGTTDTQYF.